One and the same sample provided the 6 T cell receptor beta chains below, sequenced in a study of T cells expressing NK-cell markers. With the 5' RACE reads reprocessed, TCRdb shows one record per CDR3 protein and no DNA. This repertoire includes about 170,000 distinct CDR3 sequences. Sequenced sample: blood T cells: a sorted CD56 or NKG2C T cell subset, CD4+ or CD8+ T cells, or bulk PBMC T cells (not recorded which). All receptors derive from a man between 18 and 69 years old in good health.

Here the CDR3 reads CASSFSGRHGYTF. The V gene is TRBV12-3 or TRBV12-4, the J gene TRBJ1-2. CDR3 length: 13 amino acids.

V usage is TRBV19 and J usage is TRBJ2-1; TCRdb calls TRBD1, which cannot be checked without DNA. This CDR3 is 13 amino acids long. Germline V gene sequence: CDR1 LNHDA, CDR2 SQIVND (reference sequence). CDR3 sequence: CASTWQGTREQFF.

V gene TRBV19 combines with J gene TRBJ2-6; TCRdb returns TRBD2, unconfirmable since there is no DNA. CDR1 is LNHDA, CDR2 SQIVND, per germline (reference sequence). There are 17 residues in the CDR3. Here the CDR3 reads CASQKGTDYSGANVLTF.

Here the CDR3 reads CASSLVTGDESSPLHF. This chain connects TRBV5-1 to TRBJ1-6; TCRdb calls TRBD1, which cannot be checked without DNA. This CDR3 is built from 16 residues. CDR1 and CDR2 from the germline V gene are SGHRS and YFSETQ.

This chain uses TRBV20-1 with TRBJ1-1; the D call from TCRdb, TRBD1, cannot be confirmed without DNA. Germline values: CDR1 DFQATT, CDR2 SNEGSKA (reference sequence). The length of the CDR3 is 14 residues. CDR3 region: CSAQSGTGYAEAFF.

This rearrangement joins TRBV5-6 to TRBJ2-5; TCRdb indicates TRBD2, and absent DNA this call remains unverified. The germline gives CDR1 SGHDT, CDR2 YYEEEE. This CDR3 comprises 19 residues. CDR3: CASSLGRSWRRQYQETQYF.